The present TCR beta chain was sequenced within a study of blood T cells in healthy people across ages. Between the trimmed V and J ends, which lost 4 bases and 5 bases, there was a span of 18 bases. The CDR3 loop spans 16 amino acids. In germline, CDR1 is SEHNR, CDR2 FQNEAQ (reference sequence). The table lists this clonotype with a few counts. The antigen remains unidentified. Combining a sample-barcoded 5' primer with a J-beta primer mix, a second PCR ran for about 7 to 11 cycles. TCRdb called the 5' RACE reads again in MiXCR, with one record for every CDR3 protein. The sample shows about 500,000 distinct CDR3 sequences, 24% of them seen only once. General study results and limits: A conclusive naive versus antigen-experienced comparison was prevented by the unsorted PBMCs.

This sample also belongs to another study, concerning T cells of mothers and their children. Per that study: T cell clones that were persistent and microchimeric went undetected.

Sequencing was done on a sample of blood. The TCR was taken from a boy between 5 and 17 years old in good health. V and J are TRBV7-9 and TRBJ1-5; D uncertain. The CDR3 loop reads CASSSVLGELDQPQHF. The CDR3 nucleotides are TGTGCCAGCAGCTCCGTCCTTGGGGAGCTGGATCAGCCCCAGCATTTT. The full variable domain, its missing parts supplied by reference TRBV7-9 and TRBJ1-5, is DTGVSQNPRHKITKRGQNVTFRCDPISEHNRLYWYRQTLGQGPEFLTYFQNEAQLEKSRLLSDRFSAERPKGSFSTLEIQRTEQGDSAMYLCASSSVLGELDQPQHFGDGTRLSIL.